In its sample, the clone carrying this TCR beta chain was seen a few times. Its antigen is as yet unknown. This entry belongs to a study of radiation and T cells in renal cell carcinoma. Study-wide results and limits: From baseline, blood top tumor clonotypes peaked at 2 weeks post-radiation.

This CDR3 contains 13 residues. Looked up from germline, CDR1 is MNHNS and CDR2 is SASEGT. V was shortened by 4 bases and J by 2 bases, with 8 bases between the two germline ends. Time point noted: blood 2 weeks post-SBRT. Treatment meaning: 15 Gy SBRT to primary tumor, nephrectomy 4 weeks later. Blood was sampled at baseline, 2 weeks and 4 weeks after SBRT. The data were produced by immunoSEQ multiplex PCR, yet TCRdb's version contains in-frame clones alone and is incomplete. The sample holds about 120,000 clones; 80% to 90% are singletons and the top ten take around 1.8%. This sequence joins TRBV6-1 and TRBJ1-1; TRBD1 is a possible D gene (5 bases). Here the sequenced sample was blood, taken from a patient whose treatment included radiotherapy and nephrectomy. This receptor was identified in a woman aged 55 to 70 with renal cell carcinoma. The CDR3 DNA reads TGTGCCAGCAGTGTAGACAGCAACACTGAAGCTTTCTTT. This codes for CASSVDSNTEAFF.